The table lists the clone carrying this T cell receptor beta chain with a few counts. This CDR3 spans 17 amino acids. V was trimmed by 2 bases and J by 2 bases, leaving 15 bases between them. Germline CDR1 reads MDHEN; CDR2 reads SYDVKM. The method was immunoSEQ multiplex PCR; TCRdb's version includes in-frame clones alone and lacks a portion of them. In the table there are some 470,000 clones, over 65% of which are singletons. The data stem from a study of shared clonotypes between healthy human individuals. This sequence was found in a middle-aged woman in good health. Some clones in this sample may be carry-over from other donors' samples. The genes are TRBV28 and TRBJ1-4; weak D call: TRBD1 (5 bases). Sequencing was performed on PBMCs. CDR3 region: CASSLGWQQETNEKLFF. Here the CDR3 DNA reads TGTGCCAGCAGTTTAGGGTGGCAACAGGAGACTAATGAAAAACTGTTTTTT.